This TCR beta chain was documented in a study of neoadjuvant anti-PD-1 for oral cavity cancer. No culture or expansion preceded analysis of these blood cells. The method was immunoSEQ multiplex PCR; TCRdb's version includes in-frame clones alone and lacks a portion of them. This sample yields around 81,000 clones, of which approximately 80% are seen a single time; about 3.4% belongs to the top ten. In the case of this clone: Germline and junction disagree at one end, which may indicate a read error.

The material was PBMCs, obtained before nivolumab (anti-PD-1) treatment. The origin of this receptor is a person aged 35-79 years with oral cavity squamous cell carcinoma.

The CDR3 sequence is CASSLGSGGSQETQYF. The DNA of the CDR3 is TGTGCTAGCAGCTTAGGGAGTGGCGGGAGTCAAGAGACCCAGTACTTC. V gene TRBV7-7 combines with J gene TRBJ2-5; 7 bases map to TRBD2. The CDR3 has 16 residues. The V gene's germline CDR1 is SSHAT and CDR2 FNYEAQ (reference sequence).